Listed below are T cell receptor beta chains from one sample, sequenced in a study of shared clonotypes between healthy human individuals. Clones were read by immunoSEQ multiplex PCR, and TCRdb kept only the in-frame ones, dropping some. The sample gives some 1,400,000 clones, roughly 95% of which show up once; approximately 1% is in the top ten. Material for sequencing was naive CD4+ T cells sorted from blood. Source of these receptors: a man aged 25 to 40 in good health. Each CDR3 is given with its conserved first and last residue. Fields, in order: CDR3 protein, CDR3 DNA, J gene, clone size, D gene, V gene. D genes are given only for firm matches. Rows may omit the clone size; those that give it use once, few, many or a size class.

CDR3aa: CASSLMVGGENNEQFF
CDR3nt: TGTGCCAGCAGCTTAATGGTGGGCGGAGAGAACAATGAGCAGTTCTTC
j_gene: TRBJ2-1
abundance: .
d_gene: .
v_gene: TRBV11-2

CDR3aa: CASSLGRSVKEGEKLFF
CDR3nt: TGTGCCAGCAGCTTAGGAAGGTCGGTAAAGGAAGGTGAAAAACTGTTTTTT
j_gene: TRBJ1-4
abundance: .
d_gene: .
v_gene: TRBV7-9

CDR3aa: CASGETGMAGELFF
CDR3nt: TGTGCCAGCGGAGAGACAGGGATGGCCGGGGAGCTGTTTTTT
j_gene: TRBJ2-2
abundance: .
d_gene: TRBD1
v_gene: TRBV25-1

CDR3aa: CASSQEWTGYEKLFF
CDR3nt: TGCGCCAGCAGCCAAGAGTGGACAGGGTATGAAAAACTGTTTTTT
j_gene: TRBJ1-4
abundance: once
d_gene: TRBD1
v_gene: TRBV4-1

CDR3aa: CASSPHEQGKETQYF
CDR3nt: TGTGCCAGCAGTCCACACGAACAGGGGAAAGAGACCCAGTACTTC
j_gene: TRBJ2-5
abundance: .
d_gene: TRBD1
v_gene: TRBV28

CDR3aa: CASSQTENTEAFF
CDR3nt: TGTGCCAGCAGTCAGACAGAGAACACTGAAGCTTTCTTT
j_gene: TRBJ1-1
abundance: .
d_gene: .
v_gene: TRBV7-9

CDR3aa: CASRPRLGGSSYEQYF
CDR3nt: TGTGCCAGCAGACCAAGGTTAGGGGGGAGCTCCTACGAGCAGTACTTC
j_gene: TRBJ2-7
abundance: .
d_gene: .
v_gene: TRBV7-2

CDR3aa: CASSSPGLASYEQYF
CDR3nt: TGTGCCAGCAGCTCTCCGGGACTTGCTTCCTACGAGCAGTACTTC
j_gene: TRBJ2-7
abundance: .
d_gene: .
v_gene: TRBV5-8

CDR3aa: CAISESPSGSYNEQFF
CDR3nt: TGTGCCATCAGTGAGTCGCCCAGCGGGAGCTACAATGAGCAGTTCTTC
j_gene: TRBJ2-1
abundance: .
d_gene: TRBD2
v_gene: TRBV10-3

CDR3aa: CASSVGSNSPLHF
CDR3nt: TGTGCCAGCAGTGTTGGGTCAAATTCACCCCTCCACTTT
j_gene: TRBJ1-6
abundance: .
d_gene: .
v_gene: TRBV2

CDR3aa: CAISGLAGALVYEQYF
CDR3nt: TGTGCCATCAGTGGCCTAGCGGGAGCGTTAGTTTACGAGCAGTACTTC
j_gene: TRBJ2-7
abundance: .
d_gene: TRBD2
v_gene: TRBV10-3

CDR3aa: CASSIPPSRGQNTEAFF
CDR3nt: TGTGCCAGTAGTATCCCCCCTTCCAGGGGGCAGAACACTGAAGCTTTCTTT
j_gene: TRBJ1-1
abundance: .
d_gene: TRBD1
v_gene: TRBV19

CDR3aa: CASSLEGFTQYF
CDR3nt: TGTGCCAGCAGCTTAGAGGGGTTTACCCAGTACTTC
j_gene: TRBJ2-5
abundance: .
d_gene: .
v_gene: TRBV7-9

CDR3aa: CAISDFRDTFTGEQFF
CDR3nt: TGTGCCATCAGTGACTTCCGGGACACGTTTACGGGTGAGCAGTTCTTC
j_gene: TRBJ2-1
abundance: .
d_gene: .
v_gene: TRBV10-3

CDR3aa: CASSPGTYEQYF
CDR3nt: TGTGCCAGCTCGCCGGGGACCTACGAGCAGTACTTC
j_gene: TRBJ2-7
abundance: .
d_gene: .
v_gene: TRBV5-4

CDR3aa: CASSPPMLTYEQYF
CDR3nt: TGTGCCAGCTCACCACCAATGCTCACCTACGAGCAGTACTTC
j_gene: TRBJ2-7
abundance: .
d_gene: .
v_gene: TRBV18

CDR3aa: CASRRQASTNEKLFF
CDR3nt: TGTGCCAGCAGACGACAGGCCTCAACTAATGAAAAACTGTTTTTT
j_gene: TRBJ1-4
abundance: once
d_gene: .
v_gene: TRBV27

CDR3aa: CASSPDSSYEQYF
CDR3nt: TGTGCCAGCAGCCCGGACAGCTCCTACGAGCAGTACTTC
j_gene: TRBJ2-7
abundance: once
d_gene: .
v_gene: TRBV7-9

CDR3aa: CASSFPRSGAGASYEQYF
CDR3nt: TGTGCCAGCAGTTTTCCTCGGTCTGGAGCGGGAGCTTCCTACGAGCAGTACTTC
j_gene: TRBJ2-7
abundance: .
d_gene: TRBD2
v_gene: TRBV28

CDR3aa: CASSLKGVAGGTEAFF
CDR3nt: TGCGCCAGCAGCTTGAAGGGTGTAGCGGGGGGCACTGAAGCTTTCTTT
j_gene: TRBJ1-1
abundance: .
d_gene: .
v_gene: TRBV5-1

CDR3aa: CASRDRGREETQYF
CDR3nt: TGTGCCAGCAGAGACAGGGGGCGGGAAGAGACCCAGTACTTC
j_gene: TRBJ2-5
abundance: .
d_gene: TRBD1
v_gene: TRBV6-1

CDR3aa: CASSEQGVRDTEAFF
CDR3nt: TGTGCCAGCAGTGAACAGGGGGTTAGGGACACTGAAGCTTTCTTT
j_gene: TRBJ1-1
abundance: .
d_gene: TRBD1
v_gene: TRBV2